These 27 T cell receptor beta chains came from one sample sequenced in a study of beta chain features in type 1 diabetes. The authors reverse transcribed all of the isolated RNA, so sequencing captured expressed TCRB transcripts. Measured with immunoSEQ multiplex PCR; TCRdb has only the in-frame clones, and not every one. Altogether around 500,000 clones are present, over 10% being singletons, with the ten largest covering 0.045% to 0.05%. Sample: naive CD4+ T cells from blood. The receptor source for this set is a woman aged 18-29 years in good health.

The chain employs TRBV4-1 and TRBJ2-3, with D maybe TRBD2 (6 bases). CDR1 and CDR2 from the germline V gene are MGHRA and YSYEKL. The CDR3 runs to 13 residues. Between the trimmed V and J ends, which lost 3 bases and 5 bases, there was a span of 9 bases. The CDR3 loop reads CASSHREKDTQYF. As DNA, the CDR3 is TGCGCCAGCAGCCATCGGGAGAAAGATACGCAGTATTTT.

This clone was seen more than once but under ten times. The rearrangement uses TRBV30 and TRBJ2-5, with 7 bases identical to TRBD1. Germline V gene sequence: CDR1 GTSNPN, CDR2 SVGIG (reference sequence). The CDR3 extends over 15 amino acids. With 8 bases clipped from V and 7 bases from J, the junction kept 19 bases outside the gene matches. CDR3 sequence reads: CAATSDTGQSATQYF. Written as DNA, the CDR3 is TGTGCCGCCACAAGCGATACGGGACAGTCAGCGACCCAGTACTTC.

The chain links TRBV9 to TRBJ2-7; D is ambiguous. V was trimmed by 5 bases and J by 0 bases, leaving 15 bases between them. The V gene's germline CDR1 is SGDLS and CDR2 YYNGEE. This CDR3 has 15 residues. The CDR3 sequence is CASSPLAVSSYEQYF. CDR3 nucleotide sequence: TGTGCCAGCAGTCCCCTTGCGGTCAGCTCCTACGAGCAGTACTTC.

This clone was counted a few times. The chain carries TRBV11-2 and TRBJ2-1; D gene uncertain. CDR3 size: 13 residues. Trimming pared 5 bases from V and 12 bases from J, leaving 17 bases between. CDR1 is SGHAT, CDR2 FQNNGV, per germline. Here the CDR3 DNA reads TGTGCCAGCAGCGAAAGGTTTCGGGTCTGGCAGTTCTTC. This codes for CASSERFRVWQFF.

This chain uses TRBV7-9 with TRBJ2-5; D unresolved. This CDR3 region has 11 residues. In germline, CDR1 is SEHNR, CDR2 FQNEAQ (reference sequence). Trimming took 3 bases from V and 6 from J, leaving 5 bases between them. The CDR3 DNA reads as TGTGCCAGCAGCTTTCAGCAGACCCAGTACTTC. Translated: CASSFQQTQYF.

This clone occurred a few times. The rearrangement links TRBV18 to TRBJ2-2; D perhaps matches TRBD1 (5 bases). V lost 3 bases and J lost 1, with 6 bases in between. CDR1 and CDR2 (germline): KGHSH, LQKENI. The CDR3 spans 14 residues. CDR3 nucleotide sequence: TGTGCCAGCTCACCCGGACAGAACACCGGGGAGCTGTTTTTT. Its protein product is CASSPGQNTGELFF.

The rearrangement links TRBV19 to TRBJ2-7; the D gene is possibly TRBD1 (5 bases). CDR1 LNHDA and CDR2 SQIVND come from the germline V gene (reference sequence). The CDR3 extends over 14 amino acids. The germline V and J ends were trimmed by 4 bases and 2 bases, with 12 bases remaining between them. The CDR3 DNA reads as TGTGCCAGTAGTACTACAGGCGGAACCTACGAGCAGTACTTC. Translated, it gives CASSTTGGTYEQYF. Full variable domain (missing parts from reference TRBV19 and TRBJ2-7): DGGITQSPKYLFRKEGQNVTLSCEQNLNHDAMYWYRQDPGQGLRLIYYSQIVNDFQKGDIAEGYSVSREKKESFPLTVTSAQKNPTAFYLCASSTTGGTYEQYFGPGTRLTVT.

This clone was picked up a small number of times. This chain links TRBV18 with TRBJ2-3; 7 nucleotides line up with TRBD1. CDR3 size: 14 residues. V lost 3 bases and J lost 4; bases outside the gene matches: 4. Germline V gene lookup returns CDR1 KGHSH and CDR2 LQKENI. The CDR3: CASSPLTGADTQYF. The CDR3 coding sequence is TGTGCCAGCTCACCTCTAACAGGGGCAGATACGCAGTATTTT.

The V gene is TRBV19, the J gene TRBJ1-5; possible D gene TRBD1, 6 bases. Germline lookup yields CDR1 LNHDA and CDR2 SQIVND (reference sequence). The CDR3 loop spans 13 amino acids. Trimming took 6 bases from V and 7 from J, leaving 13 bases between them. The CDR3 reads CASSLGQGQPQHF. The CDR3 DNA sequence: TGTGCCAGTAGCCTAGGGCAGGGGCAGCCCCAGCATTTT. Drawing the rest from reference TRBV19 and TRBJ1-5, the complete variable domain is DGGITQSPKYLFRKEGQNVTLSCEQNLNHDAMYWYRQDPGQGLRLIYYSQIVNDFQKGDIAEGYSVSREKKESFPLTVTSAQKNPTAFYLCASSLGQGQPQHFGDGTRLSIL.

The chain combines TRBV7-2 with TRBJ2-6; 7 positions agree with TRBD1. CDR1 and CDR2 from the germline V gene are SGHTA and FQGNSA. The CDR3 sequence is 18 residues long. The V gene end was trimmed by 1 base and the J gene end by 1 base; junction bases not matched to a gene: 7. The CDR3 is CASSLVKGARSGANVLTF. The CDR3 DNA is TGTGCCAGCAGCTTAGTCAAGGGGGCGCGATCTGGGGCCAACGTCCTGACTTTC.

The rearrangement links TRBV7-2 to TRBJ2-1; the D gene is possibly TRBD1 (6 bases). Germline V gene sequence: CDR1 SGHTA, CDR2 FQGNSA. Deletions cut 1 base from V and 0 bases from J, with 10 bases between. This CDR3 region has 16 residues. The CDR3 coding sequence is TGTGCCAGCAGCTTAGTTCGGACAGTCTCCTACAATGAGCAGTTCTTC. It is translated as CASSLVRTVSYNEQFF.

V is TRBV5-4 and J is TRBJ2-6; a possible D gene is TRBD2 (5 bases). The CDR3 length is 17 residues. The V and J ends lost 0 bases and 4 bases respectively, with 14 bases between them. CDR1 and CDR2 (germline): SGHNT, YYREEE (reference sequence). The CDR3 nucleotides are TGTGCCAGCAGCTTGGAAGCGGCGGCACCCGGGGCCAACGTCCTGACTTTC. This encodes CASSLEAAAPGANVLTF.

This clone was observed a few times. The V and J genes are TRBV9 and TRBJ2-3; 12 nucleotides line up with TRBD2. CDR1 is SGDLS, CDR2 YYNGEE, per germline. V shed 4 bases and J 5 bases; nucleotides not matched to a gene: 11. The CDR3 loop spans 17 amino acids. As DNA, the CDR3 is TGTGCCAGCAGCCCGACTCCACTAGCGGGAGGAGGAGATACGCAGTATTTT. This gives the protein CASSPTPLAGGGDTQYF. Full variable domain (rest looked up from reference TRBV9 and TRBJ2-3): DSGVTQTPKHLITATGQRVTLRCSPRSGDLSVYWYQQSLDQGLQFLIQYYNGEERAKGNILERFSAQQFPDLHSELNLSSLELGDSALYFCASSPTPLAGGGDTQYFGPGTRLTVL.

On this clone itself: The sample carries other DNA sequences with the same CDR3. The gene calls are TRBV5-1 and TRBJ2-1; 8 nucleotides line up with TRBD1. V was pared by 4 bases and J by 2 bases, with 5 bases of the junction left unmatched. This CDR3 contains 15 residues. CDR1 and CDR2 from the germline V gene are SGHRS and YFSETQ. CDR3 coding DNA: TGCGCCAGCAGCCCCGGGACAGGAGCCTACAATGAGCAGTTCTTC. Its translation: CASSPGTGAYNEQFF.

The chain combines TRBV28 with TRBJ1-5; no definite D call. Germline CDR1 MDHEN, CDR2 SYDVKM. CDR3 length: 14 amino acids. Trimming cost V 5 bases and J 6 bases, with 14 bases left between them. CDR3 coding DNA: TGTGCCAGCAGTCCCCTTCCCCCACGTCAGCCCCAGCATTTT. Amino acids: CASSPLPPRQPQHF.

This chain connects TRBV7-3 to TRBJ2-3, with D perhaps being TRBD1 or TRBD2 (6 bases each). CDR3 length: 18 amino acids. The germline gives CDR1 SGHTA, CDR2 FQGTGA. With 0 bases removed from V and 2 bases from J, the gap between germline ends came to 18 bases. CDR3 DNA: TGTGCCAGCAGCTTAACGGCCACGGGGGCTGGACTCACAGATACGCAGTATTTT. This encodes CASSLTATGAGLTDTQYF.

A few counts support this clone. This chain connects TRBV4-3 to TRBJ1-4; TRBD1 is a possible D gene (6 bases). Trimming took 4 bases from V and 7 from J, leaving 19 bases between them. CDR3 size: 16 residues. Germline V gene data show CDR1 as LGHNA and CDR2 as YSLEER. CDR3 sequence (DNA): TGCGCCAGCAGCCTGTTGCCGGGGGCGCCTACTGAAAAACTGTTTTTT. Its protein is CASSLLPGAPTEKLFF.

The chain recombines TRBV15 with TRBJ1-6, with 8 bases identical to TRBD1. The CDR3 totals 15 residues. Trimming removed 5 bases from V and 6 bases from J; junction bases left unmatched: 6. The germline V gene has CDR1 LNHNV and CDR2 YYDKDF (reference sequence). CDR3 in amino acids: CATSSRTGFNSPLHF. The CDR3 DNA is TGTGCCACCAGCTCACGGACAGGGTTTAATTCACCCCTCCACTTT.

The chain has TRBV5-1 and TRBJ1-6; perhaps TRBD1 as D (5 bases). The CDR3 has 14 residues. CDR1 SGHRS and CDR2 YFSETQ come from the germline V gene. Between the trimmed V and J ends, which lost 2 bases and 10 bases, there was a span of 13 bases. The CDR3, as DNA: TGCGCCAGCAGCTTAACCGGGACCAACTCACCCCTCCACTTT. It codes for CASSLTGTNSPLHF.

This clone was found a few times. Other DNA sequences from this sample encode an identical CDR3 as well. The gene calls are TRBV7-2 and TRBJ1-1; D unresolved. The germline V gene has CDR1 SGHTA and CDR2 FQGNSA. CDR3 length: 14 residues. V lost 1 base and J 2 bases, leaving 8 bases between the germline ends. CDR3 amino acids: CASSLVAANTEAFF. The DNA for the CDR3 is TGTGCCAGCAGCTTAGTGGCAGCCAACACTGAAGCTTTCTTT.

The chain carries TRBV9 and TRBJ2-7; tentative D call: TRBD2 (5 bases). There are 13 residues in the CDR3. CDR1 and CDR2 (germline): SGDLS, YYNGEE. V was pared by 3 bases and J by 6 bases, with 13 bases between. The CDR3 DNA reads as TGTGCCAGCAGCGCGGACTTAAAGGGCGAGCAGTACGTC. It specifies CASSADLKGEQYV.

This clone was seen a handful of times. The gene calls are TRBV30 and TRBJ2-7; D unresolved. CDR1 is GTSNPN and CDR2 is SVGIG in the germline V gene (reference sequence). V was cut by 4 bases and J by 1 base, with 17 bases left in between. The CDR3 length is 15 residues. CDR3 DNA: TGTGCCTGGAATCTCGGACGGATAAGATCCTACGAGCAGTACTTC. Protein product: CAWNLGRIRSYEQYF.

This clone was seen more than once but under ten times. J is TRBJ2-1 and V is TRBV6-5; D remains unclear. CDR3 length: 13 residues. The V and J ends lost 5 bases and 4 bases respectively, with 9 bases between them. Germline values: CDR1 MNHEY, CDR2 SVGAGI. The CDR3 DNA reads TGTGCCAGCAGTAGGTCTACGTACAATGAGCAGTTCTTC. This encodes CASSRSTYNEQFF.

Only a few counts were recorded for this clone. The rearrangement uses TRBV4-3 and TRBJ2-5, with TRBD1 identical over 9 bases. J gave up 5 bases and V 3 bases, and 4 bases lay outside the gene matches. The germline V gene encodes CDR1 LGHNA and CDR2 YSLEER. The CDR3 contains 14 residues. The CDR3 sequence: CASSQGQGRETQYF. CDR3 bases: TGCGCCAGCAGCCAGGGACAGGGTCGGGAGACCCAGTACTTC.

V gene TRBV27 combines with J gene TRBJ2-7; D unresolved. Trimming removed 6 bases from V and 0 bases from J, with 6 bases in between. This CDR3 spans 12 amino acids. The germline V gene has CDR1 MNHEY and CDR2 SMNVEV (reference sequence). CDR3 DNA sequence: TGTGCCAGCAGACGGAACTCCTACGAGCAGTACGTC. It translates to CASRRNSYEQYV.

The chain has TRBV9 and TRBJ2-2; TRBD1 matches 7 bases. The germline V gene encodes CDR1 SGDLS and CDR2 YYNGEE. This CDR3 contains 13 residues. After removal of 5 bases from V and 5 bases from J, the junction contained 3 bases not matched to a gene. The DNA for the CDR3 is TGTGCCAGCAGGGGACAGTTAACCGGGGAGCTGTTTTTT. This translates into CASRGQLTGELFF.

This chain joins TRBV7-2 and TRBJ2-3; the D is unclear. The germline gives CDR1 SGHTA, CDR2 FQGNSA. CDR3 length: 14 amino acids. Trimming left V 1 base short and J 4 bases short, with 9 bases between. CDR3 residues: CASSLEGSADTQYF. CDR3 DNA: TGTGCCAGCAGCTTAGAAGGCAGCGCAGATACGCAGTATTTT.